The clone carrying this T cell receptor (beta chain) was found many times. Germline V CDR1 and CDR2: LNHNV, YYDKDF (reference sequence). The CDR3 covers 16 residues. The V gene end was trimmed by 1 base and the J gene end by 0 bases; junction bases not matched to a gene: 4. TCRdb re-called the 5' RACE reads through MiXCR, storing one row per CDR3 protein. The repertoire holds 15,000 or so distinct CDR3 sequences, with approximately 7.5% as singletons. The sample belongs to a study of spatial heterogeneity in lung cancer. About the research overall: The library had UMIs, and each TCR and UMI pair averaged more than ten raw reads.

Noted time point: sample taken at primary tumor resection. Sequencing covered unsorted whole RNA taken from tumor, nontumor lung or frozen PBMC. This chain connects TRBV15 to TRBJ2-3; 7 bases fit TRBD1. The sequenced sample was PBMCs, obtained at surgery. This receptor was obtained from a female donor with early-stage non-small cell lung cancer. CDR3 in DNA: TGTGCCACCAGCAGAGGACAGGGAACTAGCACAGATACGCAGTATTTT. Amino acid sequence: CATSRGQGTSTDTQYF.